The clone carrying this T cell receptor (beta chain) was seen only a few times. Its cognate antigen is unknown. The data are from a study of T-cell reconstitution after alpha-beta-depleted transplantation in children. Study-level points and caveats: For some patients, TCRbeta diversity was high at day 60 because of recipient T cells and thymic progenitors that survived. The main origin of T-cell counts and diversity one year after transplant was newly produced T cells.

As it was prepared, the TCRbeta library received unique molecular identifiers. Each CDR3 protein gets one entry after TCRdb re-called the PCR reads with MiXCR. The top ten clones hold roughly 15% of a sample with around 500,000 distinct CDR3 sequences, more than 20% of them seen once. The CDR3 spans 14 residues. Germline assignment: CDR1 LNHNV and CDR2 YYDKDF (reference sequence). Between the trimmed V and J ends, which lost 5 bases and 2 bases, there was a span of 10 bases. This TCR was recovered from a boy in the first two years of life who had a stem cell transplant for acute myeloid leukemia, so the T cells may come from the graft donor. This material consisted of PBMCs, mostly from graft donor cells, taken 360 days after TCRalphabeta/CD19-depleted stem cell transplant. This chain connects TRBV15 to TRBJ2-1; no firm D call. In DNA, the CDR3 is TGTGCCACCAGCCCTCGAAGGACCTACAATGAGCAGTTCTTC. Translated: CATSPRRTYNEQFF.